This T cell receptor beta chain was captured by sequencing in a study of blood T cell repertoires in COVID-19. Sequenced by immunoSEQ multiplex PCR; TCRdb stores in-frame clones only, minus some. The profile shows about 230,000 clones, about 90% of them singletons. V was clipped by 0 bases and J by 7 bases, with 14 bases between them. The germline gives CDR1 SGHRS, CDR2 YFSETQ. This CDR3 has 16 amino acids. Living in under 30 US areas, the participants were between roughly 18 and 90 years of age. Recovered status applied to Cohort 3 donors who had two consecutive negative PCRs. It also applied to those with clearance or with symptom resolution.

The genes are TRBV5-1 and TRBJ1-6; D gene uncertain. Sequenced sample: PBMCs or T cells enriched from blood (not recorded which). This TCR was recovered from a man aged 30 to 45 who had recovered from COVID-19. Here the CDR3 DNA reads TGCGCCAGCAGCTTGGTCCCAGGTGTTGGGAATTCACCCCTCCACTTT. It is translated as CASSLVPGVGNSPLHF.